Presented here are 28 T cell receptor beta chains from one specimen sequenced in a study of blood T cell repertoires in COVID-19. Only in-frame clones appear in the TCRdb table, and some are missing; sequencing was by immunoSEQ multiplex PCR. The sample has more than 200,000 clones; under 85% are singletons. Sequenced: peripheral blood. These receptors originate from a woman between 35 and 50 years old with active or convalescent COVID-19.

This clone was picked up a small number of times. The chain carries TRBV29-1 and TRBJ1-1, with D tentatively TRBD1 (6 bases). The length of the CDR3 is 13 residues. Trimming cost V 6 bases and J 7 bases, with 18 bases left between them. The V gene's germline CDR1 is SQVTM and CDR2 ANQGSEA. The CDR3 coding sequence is TGCAGCGTGAATCCGGGGGGCGCAGGTGAAGCTTTCTTT. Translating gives CSVNPGGAGEAFF.

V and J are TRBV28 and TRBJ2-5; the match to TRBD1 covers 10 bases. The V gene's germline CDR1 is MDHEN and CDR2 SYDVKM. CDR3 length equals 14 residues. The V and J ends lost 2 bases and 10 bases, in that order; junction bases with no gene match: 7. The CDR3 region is CASSLSGQGDVQYF. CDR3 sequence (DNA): TGTGCCAGCAGTTTAAGCGGACAGGGGGATGTCCAGTACTTC.

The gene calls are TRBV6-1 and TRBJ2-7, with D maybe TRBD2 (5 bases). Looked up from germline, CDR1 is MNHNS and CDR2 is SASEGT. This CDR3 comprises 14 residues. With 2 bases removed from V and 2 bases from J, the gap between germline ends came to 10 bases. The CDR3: CASSETQTTYEQYV. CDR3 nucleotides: TGTGCCAGCAGTGAAACCCAGACTACCTACGAGCAGTACGTC.

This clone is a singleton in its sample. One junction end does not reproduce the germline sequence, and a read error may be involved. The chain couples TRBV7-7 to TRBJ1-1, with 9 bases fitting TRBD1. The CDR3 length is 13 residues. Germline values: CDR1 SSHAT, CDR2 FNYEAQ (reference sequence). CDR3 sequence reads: CASSADRGTEAFF. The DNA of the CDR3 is TGTGCTAGCAGCGCGGACAGGGGAACTGAAGCTTTCTTT. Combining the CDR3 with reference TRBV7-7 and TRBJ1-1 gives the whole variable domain GAGVSQSPRYKVTKRGQDVTLRCDPISSHATLYWYQQALGQGPEFLTYFNYEAQPDKSGLPSDRFSAERPEGSISTLTIQRTEQRDSAMYRCASSADRGTEAFFGQGTRLTVV.

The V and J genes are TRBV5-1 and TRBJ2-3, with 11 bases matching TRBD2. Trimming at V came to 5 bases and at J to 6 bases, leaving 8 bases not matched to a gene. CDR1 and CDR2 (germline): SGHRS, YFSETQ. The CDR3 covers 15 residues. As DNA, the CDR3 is TGCGCCAGCAGTTACACTAGCGGGGGTCGGGATACGCAGTATTTT. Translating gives CASSYTSGGRDTQYF.

The CDR3 sequence: CASSYSAGGPYTQYF. The CDR3 bases are TGTGCCAGCAGTTACTCAGCGGGGGGGCCTTATACGCAGTATTTT. V gene TRBV6-5 combines with J gene TRBJ2-3, with 10 bases identical to TRBD2. Germline CDR1 MNHEY, CDR2 SVGAGI. V lost 0 bases and J lost 7; bases outside the gene matches: 4. This CDR3 contains 15 residues.

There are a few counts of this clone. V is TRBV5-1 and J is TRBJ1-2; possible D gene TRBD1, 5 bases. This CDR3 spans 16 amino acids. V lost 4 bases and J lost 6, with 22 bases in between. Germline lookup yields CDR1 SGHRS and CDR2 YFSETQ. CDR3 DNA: TGCGCCAGCAGCCCGGCGGGGGGTCGCGTAATTCATGGCTACACCTTC. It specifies CASSPAGGRVIHGYTF.

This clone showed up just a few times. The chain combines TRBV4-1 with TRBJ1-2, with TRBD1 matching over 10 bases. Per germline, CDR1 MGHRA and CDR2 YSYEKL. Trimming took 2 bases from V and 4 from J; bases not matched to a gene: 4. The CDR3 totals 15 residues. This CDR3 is CASSQHRDRGYGYTF. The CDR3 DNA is TGCGCCAGCAGCCAACATCGGGACAGGGGCTATGGCTACACCTTC.

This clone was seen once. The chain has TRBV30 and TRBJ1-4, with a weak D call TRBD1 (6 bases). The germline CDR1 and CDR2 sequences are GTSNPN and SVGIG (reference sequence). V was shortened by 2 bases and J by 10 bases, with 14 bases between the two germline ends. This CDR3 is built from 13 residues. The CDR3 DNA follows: TGTGCCTGGAGTCTCGACAGGTCCGGAAAACTGTTTTTT. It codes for CAWSLDRSGKLFF.

The CDR3 DNA sequence: TGTGCCAGCAGTTCTCGGGACAGTTCCTACAATGAGCAGTTCTTC. Translated: CASSSRDSSYNEQFF. V gene TRBV28 combines with J gene TRBJ2-1; TRBD1 matches 7 bases. The CDR3 runs to 15 residues. The V gene end was trimmed by 4 bases and the J gene end by 1 base; junction bases not matched to a gene: 4. CDR1 and CDR2 (germline): MDHEN, SYDVKM.

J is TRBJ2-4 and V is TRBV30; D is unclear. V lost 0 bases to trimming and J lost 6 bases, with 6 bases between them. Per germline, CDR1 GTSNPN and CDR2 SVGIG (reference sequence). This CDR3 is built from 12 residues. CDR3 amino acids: CAWSVSRNIQYF. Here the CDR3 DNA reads TGTGCCTGGAGTGTATCTAGAAACATTCAGTACTTC.

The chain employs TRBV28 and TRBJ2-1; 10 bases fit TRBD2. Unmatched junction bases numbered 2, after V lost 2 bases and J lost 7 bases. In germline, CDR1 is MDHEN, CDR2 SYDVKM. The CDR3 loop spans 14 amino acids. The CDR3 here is CASSLTSGVNEQFF. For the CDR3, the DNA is TGTGCCAGCAGTTTAACTAGCGGGGTTAATGAGCAGTTCTTC.

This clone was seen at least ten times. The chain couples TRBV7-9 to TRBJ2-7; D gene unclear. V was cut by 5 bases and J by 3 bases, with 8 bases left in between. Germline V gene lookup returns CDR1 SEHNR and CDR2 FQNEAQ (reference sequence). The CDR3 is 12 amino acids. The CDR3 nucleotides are TGTGCCAGCAGCGTAGGCTACTACGAGCAGTACTTC. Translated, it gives CASSVGYYEQYF.

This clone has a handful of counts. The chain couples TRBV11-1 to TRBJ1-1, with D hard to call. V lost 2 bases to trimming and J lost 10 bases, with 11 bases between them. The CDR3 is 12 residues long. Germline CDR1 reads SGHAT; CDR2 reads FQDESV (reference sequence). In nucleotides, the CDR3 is TGTGCCAGCAGCTTACGAGTAGGAGTAGCTTTCTTT. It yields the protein CASSLRVGVAFF.

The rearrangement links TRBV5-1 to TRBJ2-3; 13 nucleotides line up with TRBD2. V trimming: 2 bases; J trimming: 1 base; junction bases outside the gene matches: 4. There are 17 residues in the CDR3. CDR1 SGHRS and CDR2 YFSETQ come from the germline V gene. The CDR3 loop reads CASSLLAGGRRTDTQYF. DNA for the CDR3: TGCGCCAGCAGCTTACTAGCGGGGGGGAGGCGCACAGATACGCAGTATTTT.

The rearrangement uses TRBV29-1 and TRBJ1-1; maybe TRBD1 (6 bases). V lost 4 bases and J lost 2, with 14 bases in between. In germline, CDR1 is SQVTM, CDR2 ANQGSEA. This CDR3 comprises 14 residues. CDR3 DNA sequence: TGCAGCGTTGCGGCAAGGGGGTTCAACACTGAAGCTTTCTTT. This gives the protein CSVAARGFNTEAFF.

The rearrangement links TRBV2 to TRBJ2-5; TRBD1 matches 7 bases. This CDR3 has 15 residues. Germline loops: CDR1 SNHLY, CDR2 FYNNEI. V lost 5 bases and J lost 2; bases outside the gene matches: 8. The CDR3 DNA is TGTGCCAGCAGTCGCCAGACAGGGCAGCAAGAGACCCAGTACTTC. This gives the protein CASSRQTGQQETQYF.

CDR3 sequence reads: CASSSVEARSPLHF. CDR3 in DNA: TGTGCCAGCAGTTCAGTAGAGGCCCGTTCACCCCTCCACTTT. The V call is TRBV7-9, the J call TRBJ1-6, with no clear D. CDR3 length: 14 residues. CDR1 is SEHNR and CDR2 is FQNEAQ in the germline V gene (reference sequence). The V gene lost 6 bases and the J gene lost 9 bases, with 15 bases spanning the gap.

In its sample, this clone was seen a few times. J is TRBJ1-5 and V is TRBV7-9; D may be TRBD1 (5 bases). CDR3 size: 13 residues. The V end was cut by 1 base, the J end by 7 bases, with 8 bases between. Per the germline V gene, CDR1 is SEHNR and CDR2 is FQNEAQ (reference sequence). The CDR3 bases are TGTGCCAGCAGCTTAGGGCACAGGCAGCCCCAGCATTTT. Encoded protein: CASSLGHRQPQHF.

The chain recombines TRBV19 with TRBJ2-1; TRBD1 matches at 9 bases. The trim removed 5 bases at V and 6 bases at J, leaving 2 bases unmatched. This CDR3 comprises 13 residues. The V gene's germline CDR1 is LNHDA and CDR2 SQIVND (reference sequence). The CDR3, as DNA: TGTGCCAGTAGTGCGGACAGGGGCAATGAGCAGTTCTTC. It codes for CASSADRGNEQFF.

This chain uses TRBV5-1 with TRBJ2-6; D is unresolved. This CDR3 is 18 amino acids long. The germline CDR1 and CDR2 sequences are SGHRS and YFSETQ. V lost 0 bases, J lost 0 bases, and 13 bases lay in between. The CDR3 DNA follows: TGCGCCAGCAGCTTGGATGCGTTATCCCCCTCTGGGGCCAACGTCCTGACTTTC. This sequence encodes CASSLDALSPSGANVLTF.

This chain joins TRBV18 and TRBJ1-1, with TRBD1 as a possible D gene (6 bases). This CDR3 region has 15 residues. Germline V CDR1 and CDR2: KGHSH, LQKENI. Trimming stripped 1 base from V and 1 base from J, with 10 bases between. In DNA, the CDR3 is TGTGCCAGCTCACCACGTCCAGGGGAGAACACTGAAGCTTTCTTT. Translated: CASSPRPGENTEAFF. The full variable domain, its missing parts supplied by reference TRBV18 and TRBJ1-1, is NAGVMQNPRHLVRRRGQEARLRCSPMKGHSHVYWYRQLPEEGLKFMVYLQKENIIDESGMPKERFSAEFPKEGPSILRIQQVVRGDSAAYFCASSPRPGENTEAFFGQGTRLTVV.

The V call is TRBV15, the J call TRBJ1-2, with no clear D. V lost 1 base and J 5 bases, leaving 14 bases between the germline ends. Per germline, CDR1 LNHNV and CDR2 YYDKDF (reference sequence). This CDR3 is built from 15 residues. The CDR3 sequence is CATSRGFGGGYGYTF. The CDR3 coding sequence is TGTGCCACCAGCAGAGGGTTTGGCGGTGGGTATGGCTACACCTTC.

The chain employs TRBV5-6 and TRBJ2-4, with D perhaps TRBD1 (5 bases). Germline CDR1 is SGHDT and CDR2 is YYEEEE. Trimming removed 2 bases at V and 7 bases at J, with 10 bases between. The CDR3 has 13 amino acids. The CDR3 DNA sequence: TGTGCCAGCAGCTTCCCCAGGGCCAACATTCAGTACTTC. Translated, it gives CASSFPRANIQYF.

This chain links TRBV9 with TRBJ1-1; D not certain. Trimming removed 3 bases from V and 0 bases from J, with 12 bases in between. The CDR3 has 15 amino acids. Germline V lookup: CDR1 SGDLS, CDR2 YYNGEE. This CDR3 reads CASSGAVNMNTEAFF. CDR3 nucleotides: TGTGCCAGCAGCGGTGCAGTCAACATGAACACTGAAGCTTTCTTT.

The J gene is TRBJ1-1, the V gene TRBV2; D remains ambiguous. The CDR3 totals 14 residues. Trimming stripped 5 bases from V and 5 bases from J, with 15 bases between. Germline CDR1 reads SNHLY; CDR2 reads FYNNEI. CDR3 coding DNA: TGTGCCAGCAGTCTGAGCCCGGGAGGGACTGAAGCTTTCTTT. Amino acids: CASSLSPGGTEAFF.

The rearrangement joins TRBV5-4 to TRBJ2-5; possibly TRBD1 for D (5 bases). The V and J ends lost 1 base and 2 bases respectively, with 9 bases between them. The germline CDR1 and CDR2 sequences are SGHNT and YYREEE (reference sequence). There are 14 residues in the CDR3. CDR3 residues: CASSLIGVQETQYF. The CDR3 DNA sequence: TGTGCCAGCAGCTTGATAGGGGTTCAAGAGACCCAGTACTTC.

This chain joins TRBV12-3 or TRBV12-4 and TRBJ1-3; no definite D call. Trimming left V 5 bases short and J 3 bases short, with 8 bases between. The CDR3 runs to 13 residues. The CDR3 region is CASSIRLGNTIYF. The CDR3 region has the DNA TGTGCCAGCAGTATCCGACTTGGAAACACCATATATTTT.